Presented here are 27 T cell receptor beta chains from one specimen sequenced in a study of cytomegalovirus exposure and HLA in healthy donors (dated by TCRdb to about 2017). Library preparation used the immunoSEQ multiplex PCR assay. For the multiplex PCR, a mixture combining 60 forward primers for TCR Vbeta segments and 13 reverse primers for TCR Jbeta segments was used. This is the immuneACCESS table as TCRdb keeps it, with only in-frame sequences that have V and J called. A part of the clones is gone; compared with another copy, unresolved V genes explain less than half, and the rest is unexplained. Present in this sample are roughly 200,000 clones, 80% of which were seen just once. Of the sample, around 5.4% falls within the top ten clones. Sequenced material: PBMCs. The receptors come from a man between 40 and 49 years old in good health and CMV-seronegative.

V and J are TRBV7-9 and TRBJ1-1; TRBD1 is a possible D gene (5 bases). Germline-derived CDR1 and CDR2 are SEHNR and FQNEAQ (reference sequence). Trimming stripped 7 bases from V and 11 bases from J, with 20 bases between. The CDR3 has 13 amino acids. The CDR3 DNA reads TGTGCCAGCAATCCGGACACCCCTGCTGGGGCTTTCTTT. Translation: CASNPDTPAGAFF.

The chain uses TRBV9 and TRBJ2-5; tentative D call: TRBD2 (5 bases). This CDR3 spans 16 amino acids. V lost 0 bases, J lost 4 bases, and 16 bases lay in between. CDR1 is SGDLS, CDR2 YYNGEE, per germline. CDR3 protein: CASSVGRPPKGETQYF. CDR3 bases: TGTGCCAGCAGCGTAGGGAGGCCACCAAAGGGAGAGACCCAGTACTTC.

This chain connects TRBV5-1 to TRBJ1-5; TRBD1 might be the D (5 bases). The CDR3 has 15 residues. Trimming left V 4 bases short and J 2 bases short, with 13 bases between. Germline CDR1 SGHRS, CDR2 YFSETQ. For the CDR3, the DNA is TGCGCCAGCAGCCCAGGGCTTCGGGGCAATCAGCCCCAGCATTTT. This gives the protein CASSPGLRGNQPQHF.

V gene TRBV6-5 combines with J gene TRBJ1-5; possibly TRBD1 for D (6 bases). CDR3 length equals 16 residues. Germline V gene data show CDR1 as MNHEY and CDR2 as SVGAGI. V dropped 0 bases and J dropped 4 bases, with 13 bases sitting between them. DNA for the CDR3: TGTGCCAGCAGTTACTCGATGCCAGGGGTGAATCAGCCCCAGCATTTT. Its protein product is CASSYSMPGVNQPQHF.

The V gene is TRBV7-2, the J gene TRBJ2-1; TRBD1 matches 7 bases. V lost 5 bases and J lost 8; bases outside the gene matches: 9. Germline V gene data show CDR1 as SGHTA and CDR2 as FQGNSA. This CDR3 is 14 amino acids long. The CDR3 coding sequence is TGTGCCAGCAGCCCGAGACAGGGTGGGCATGAGCAGTTCTTC. Translated: CASSPRQGGHEQFF. Drawing the rest from reference TRBV7-2 and TRBJ2-1, the complete variable domain is GAGVSQSPSNKVTEKGKDVELRCDPISGHTALYWYRQSLGQGLEFLIYFQGNSAPDKSGLPSDRFSAERTGGSVSTLTIQRTQQEDSAVYLCASSPRQGGHEQFFGPGTRLTVL.

This clone occurred once. The chain combines TRBV7-3 with TRBJ2-5; possibly TRBD1 for D (5 bases). Trimming left V 5 bases short and J 0 bases short, with 10 bases between. Germline lookup yields CDR1 SGHTA and CDR2 FQGTGA. The CDR3 length is 14 residues. The CDR3 region is CASSRDRDQETQYF. CDR3 nucleotides: TGTGCCAGCAGCCGCGACAGAGACCAAGAGACCCAGTACTTC.

This chain links TRBV7-9 with TRBJ1-2; the match to TRBD1 covers 10 bases. The CDR3 spans 16 residues. Germline trimming cut 5 bases from V and 3 bases from J; bases unmatched to any gene: 9. In germline, CDR1 is SEHNR, CDR2 FQNEAQ (reference sequence). The CDR3: CASSQDRGPRDYGYTF. Written as DNA, the CDR3 is TGTGCCAGCAGCCAAGACAGGGGGCCGCGGGACTATGGCTACACCTTC.

The V and J genes are TRBV9 and TRBJ2-5; 9 positions match TRBD2. V was clipped by 4 bases and J by 4 bases; unmatched bases: 14. Germline V gene data show CDR1 as SGDLS and CDR2 as YYNGEE. There are 17 residues in the CDR3. This CDR3 is CASSPRLAGSVGETQYF. CDR3 bases: TGTGCCAGCAGCCCCCGGCTAGCGGGGAGTGTCGGAGAGACCCAGTACTTC. The whole variable domain, remainder taken from reference TRBV9 and TRBJ2-5, is DSGVTQTPKHLITATGQRVTLRCSPRSGDLSVYWYQQSLDQGLQFLIQYYNGEERAKGNILERFSAQQFPDLHSELNLSSLELGDSALYFCASSPRLAGSVGETQYFGPGTRLLVL.

V usage is TRBV2 and J usage is TRBJ2-7; 7 nucleotides line up with TRBD1. V lost 4 bases, J lost 13 bases, and 7 bases stayed unmatched. CDR1 SNHLY and CDR2 FYNNEI come from the germline V gene. The CDR3 length is 11 residues. The CDR3 sequence: CASSGDRRAYF. CDR3 nucleotide sequence: TGTGCCAGCAGTGGGGACAGAAGGGCATACTTC.

V gene TRBV2 combines with J gene TRBJ2-3; 8 nucleotides align to TRBD2. V lost 2 bases to trimming and J lost 1 base; unmatched junction nucleotides: 2. This CDR3 region has 15 residues. CDR1 and CDR2 from the germline V gene are SNHLY and FYNNEI. CDR3 sequence reads: CASSEILAGTDTQYF. CDR3 bases: TGTGCCAGCAGTGAAATACTAGCGGGCACAGATACGCAGTATTTT.

This clone was found a few times. This sequence joins TRBV6-6 and TRBJ2-2; D might be TRBD2 (7 bases). The CDR3 is made up of 16 amino acids. V lost 0 bases and J lost 4, with 12 bases in between. Germline CDR1 MNHNY, CDR2 SVGAGI (reference sequence). The CDR3 region is CASSYSGGRGTGELFF. The CDR3, as DNA: TGTGCCAGCAGTTACTCCGGGGGGCGCGGCACCGGGGAGCTGTTTTTT.

The chain joins TRBV5-6 to TRBJ2-7; 7 bases line up with TRBD2. The CDR3 is 12 amino acids. In germline, CDR1 is SGHDT, CDR2 YYEEEE. With V trimmed by 4 bases and J by 11 bases, 9 bases remained unmatched. CDR3 coding DNA: TGTGCCAGCAGCCACCCTGGGGGGGAAGAGTACTTC. This codes for CASSHPGGEEYF.

The chain employs TRBV7-2 and TRBJ1-2, with a possible D match to TRBD1 (5 bases). The germline CDR1 and CDR2 sequences are SGHTA and FQGNSA. Trimming left V 1 base short and J 6 bases short, with 12 bases between. The CDR3 totals 14 residues. The CDR3 bases are TGTGCCAGCAGCTTAGGCGGGGGGGGTAATGGCTACACCTTC. Amino acids: CASSLGGGGNGYTF. Together with reference TRBV7-2 and TRBJ1-2, the CDR3 gives the full variable domain: GAGVSQSPSNKVTEKGKDVELRCDPISGHTALYWYRQSLGQGLEFLIYFQGNSAPDKSGLPSDRFSAERTGGSVSTLTIQRTQQEDSAVYLCASSLGGGGNGYTFGSGTRLTVV.

The V gene is TRBV6-1, the J gene TRBJ2-1, with a weak D call TRBD1 (6 bases). The V end was cut by 6 bases, the J end by 5 bases, with 14 bases between. The germline CDR1 and CDR2 sequences are MNHNS and SASEGT. There are 14 residues in the CDR3. The CDR3, as DNA: TGTGCCAGCAGGACGAGGGGGAAAGACAATGAGCAGTTCTTC. This translates into CASRTRGKDNEQFF.

This clone came up a few times. The V call is TRBV5-1, the J call TRBJ1-1; D remains ambiguous. The V end was cut by 0 bases, the J end by 0 bases, with 6 bases between. This CDR3 region has 14 residues. Germline CDR1 reads SGHRS; CDR2 reads YFSETQ. CDR3 protein: CASSLDTMNTEAFF. The CDR3 coding sequence is TGCGCCAGCAGCTTGGACACGATGAACACTGAAGCTTTCTTT.

This chain connects TRBV4-1 to TRBJ2-2, with TRBD1 matching 7 bases. V lost 0 bases and J lost 6; bases outside the gene matches: 7. The CDR3 consists of 16 residues. Germline values: CDR1 MGHRA, CDR2 YSYEKL. In DNA, the CDR3 is TGCGCCAGCAGCCAAGAAGGGGGCCACGTTCCCGGGGAGCTGTTTTTT. Translated, it gives CASSQEGGHVPGELFF.

This clone was seen only once. The chain couples TRBV10-3 to TRBJ1-2; TRBD1 aligns across 7 bases. Germline-derived CDR1 and CDR2 are ENHRY and SYGVKD. This CDR3 comprises 14 residues. V shed 7 bases and J 0 bases; nucleotides not matched to a gene: 5. DNA for the CDR3: TGTGCCATCACCACCGGGACAGCTAACTATGGCTACACCTTC. Protein product: CAITTGTANYGYTF.

The chain has TRBV4-1 and TRBJ1-1, with TRBD1 matching 10 bases. The germline gives CDR1 MGHRA, CDR2 YSYEKL. The CDR3 runs to 15 residues. V lost 4 bases to trimming and J lost 11 bases; unmatched junction nucleotides: 13. As DNA, the CDR3 is TGCGCCAGCAGCCTTTCAGTCGACAGGGGGCCAGGGGCTTTCTTT. Protein: CASSLSVDRGPGAFF.

The CDR3 protein is CASSFLAGTYYEQYF. Written as DNA, the CDR3 is TGTGCCAGCAGCTTTCTAGCGGGCACATACTACGAGCAGTACTTC. This chain uses TRBV7-9 with TRBJ2-7; 8 positions match TRBD2. The CDR3 is 15 amino acids. Germline V gene sequence: CDR1 SEHNR, CDR2 FQNEAQ (reference sequence). Trimming took 3 bases from V and 3 from J; bases not matched to a gene: 7.

CDR3 amino acids: CASRDGLARSEQYF. Here the CDR3 DNA reads TGTGCCAGCAGGGATGGACTAGCGCGGAGCGAGCAGTACTTC. The rearrangement uses TRBV2 and TRBJ2-7; 9 nucleotides match TRBD2. The CDR3 contains 14 residues. Germline V CDR1 and CDR2: SNHLY, FYNNEI. The V segment lost 6 bases and the J segment 6 bases; nucleotides outside the gene matches: 9.

This clone was counted a few times. V usage is TRBV19 and J usage is TRBJ2-2, with 7 bases identical to TRBD1. The CDR3 length is 12 residues. Germline CDR1 LNHDA, CDR2 SQIVND (reference sequence). J was trimmed by 6 bases and V by 11 bases; bases with no gene match: 6. In DNA form, the CDR3 reads TGTGCCGCCACAGGGGTTTCCGGGGAGCTGTTTTTT. Translation: CAATGVSGELFF. The full variable domain, rest sourced from reference TRBV19 and TRBJ2-2, is DGGITQSPKYLFRKEGQNVTLSCEQNLNHDAMYWYRQDPGQGLRLIYYSQIVNDFQKGDIAEGYSVSREKKESFPLTVTSAQKNPTAFYLCAATGVSGELFFGEGSRLTVL.

The chain couples TRBV9 to TRBJ2-2, with D maybe TRBD2 (6 bases). V lost 6 bases to trimming and J lost 5 bases, with 17 bases between them. CDR1 SGDLS and CDR2 YYNGEE come from the germline V gene. CDR3 length: 15 residues. CDR3 coding DNA: TGTGCCAGCACCCCCAGTGCGGGGTGGACCGGGGAGCTGTTTTTT. The encoded protein is CASTPSAGWTGELFF.

In regard to this clone: Relative to the germline gene, one junction end is altered; a read error may explain this. The genes are TRBV13 and TRBJ2-3; 10 positions agree with TRBD1. CDR1 PRHDT and CDR2 FYEKMQ come from the germline V gene (reference sequence). The CDR3 totals 16 residues. CDR3 in DNA: TGTGTCAGCAGCTCCCCCCGGGACAGGGGTGAGGATACGCAGTATTTT. This gives the protein CVSSSPRDRGEDTQYF.

The V call is TRBV19, the J call TRBJ1-4; 8 bases line up with TRBD1. The trim removed 5 bases at V and 8 bases at J, leaving 10 bases unmatched. Germline V gene data show CDR1 as LNHDA and CDR2 as SQIVND (reference sequence). This CDR3 has 15 residues. DNA for the CDR3: TGTGCCAGTAGTCCCAAGACAGGGGAGGAGGAAAAACTGTTTTTT. Translation gives CASSPKTGEEEKLFF.

This sequence joins TRBV10-1 and TRBJ2-1, with a possible D match to TRBD2 (5 bases). CDR1 WNHNN and CDR2 SYGVQD come from the germline V gene (reference sequence). V was cut by 2 bases and J by 10 bases, with 12 bases left in between. The CDR3 runs to 13 residues. The chain's CDR3 is CASSEAGTWEQFF. CDR3 in DNA: TGCGCCAGCAGTGAGGCGGGTACATGGGAGCAGTTCTTC.

The V call is TRBV18, the J call TRBJ2-7, with 8 positions matching TRBD1. CDR1 is KGHSH and CDR2 is LQKENI in the germline V gene. The CDR3 consists of 15 residues. Unmatched junction bases numbered 7, after V lost 6 bases and J lost 0 bases. Here the CDR3 reads CASSPTGASSYEQYF. The CDR3 DNA reads TGTGCCAGCTCTCCGACAGGGGCTAGCTCCTACGAGCAGTACTTC.

The chain combines TRBV2 with TRBJ1-5; D is unclear. The CDR3 loop spans 13 amino acids. V was trimmed by 1 base and J by 3 bases, leaving 4 bases between them. From germline, CDR1 is SNHLY and CDR2 FYNNEI. The CDR3 loop reads CASSEDFNQPQHF. CDR3 DNA: TGTGCCAGCAGTGAAGACTTCAATCAGCCCCAGCATTTT.